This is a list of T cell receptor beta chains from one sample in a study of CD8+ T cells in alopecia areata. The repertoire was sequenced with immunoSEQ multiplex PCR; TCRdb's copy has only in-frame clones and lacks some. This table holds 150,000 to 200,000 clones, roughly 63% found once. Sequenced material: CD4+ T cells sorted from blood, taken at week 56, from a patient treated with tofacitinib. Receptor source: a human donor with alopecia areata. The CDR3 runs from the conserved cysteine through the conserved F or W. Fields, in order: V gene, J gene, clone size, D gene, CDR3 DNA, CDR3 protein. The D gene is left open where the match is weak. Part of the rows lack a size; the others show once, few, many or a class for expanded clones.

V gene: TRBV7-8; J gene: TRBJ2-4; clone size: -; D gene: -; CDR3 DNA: TGTGCCAGCAGCTTAGACAGCAAAAACATTCAGTACTTC; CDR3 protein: CASSLDSKNIQYF
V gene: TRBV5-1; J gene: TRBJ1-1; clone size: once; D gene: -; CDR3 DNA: TGCGCCAGCAGCCAAAAAGGATCGGAACTCATGAACACTGAAGCTTTCTTT; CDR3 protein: CASSQKGSELMNTEAFF
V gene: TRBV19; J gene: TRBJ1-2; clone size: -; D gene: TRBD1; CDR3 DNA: TGTGCCAGTAGTATTCCACAGGGGACCGGCTACACCTTC; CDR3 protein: CASSIPQGTGYTF
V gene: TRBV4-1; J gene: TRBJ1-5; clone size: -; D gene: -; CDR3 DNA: TGCGCCAGCAGCCTCGAAAGAGATCAGCCCCAGCATTTT; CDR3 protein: CASSLERDQPQHF
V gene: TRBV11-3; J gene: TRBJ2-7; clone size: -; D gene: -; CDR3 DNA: TGTGCCAGCAGCTCGAGGGGTGGGGAGCAGTACTTC; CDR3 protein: CASSSRGGEQYF
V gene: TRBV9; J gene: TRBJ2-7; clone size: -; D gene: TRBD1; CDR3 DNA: TGTGCCAGCAGCCTGGGACAGTCGGCCTACGAGCAGTACTTC; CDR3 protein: CASSLGQSAYEQYF
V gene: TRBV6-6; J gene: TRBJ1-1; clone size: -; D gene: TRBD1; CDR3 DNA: TGTGCCAGCGGCCAGGGGGGGGAAGCTTTCTTT; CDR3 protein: CASGQGGEAFF
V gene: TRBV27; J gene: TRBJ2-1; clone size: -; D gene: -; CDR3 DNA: TGTGCCAGCAGTTTCAGGACCGGGGAGCAGTTCTTC; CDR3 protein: CASSFRTGEQFF
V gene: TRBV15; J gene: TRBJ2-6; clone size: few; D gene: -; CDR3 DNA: TGTGCCACCAGCAGCCGGATTACAGCGTTTGGGGCCAACGTCCTGACTTTC; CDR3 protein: CATSSRITAFGANVLTF
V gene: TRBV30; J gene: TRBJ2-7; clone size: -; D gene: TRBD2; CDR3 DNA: TGTGCCGTAGGGGAGGGGCTGATGGAGCAGTACTTC; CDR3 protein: CAVGEGLMEQYF
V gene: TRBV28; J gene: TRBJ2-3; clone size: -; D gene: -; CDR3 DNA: TGTGCCAGCAGTTCCGCGGGACGCTACACAGATACGCAGTATTTT; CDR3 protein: CASSSAGRYTDTQYF
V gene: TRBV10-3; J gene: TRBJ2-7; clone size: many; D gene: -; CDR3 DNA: TGTGCCATCAGCTCTGACAGGTTTTCCTACTACGAGCAGTACTTC; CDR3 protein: CAISSDRFSYYEQYF
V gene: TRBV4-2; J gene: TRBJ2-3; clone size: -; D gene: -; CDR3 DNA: TGTGCCAGCAGCCAAGACCCCGGCCTCATCACAGATACGCAGTATTTT; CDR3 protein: CASSQDPGLITDTQYF
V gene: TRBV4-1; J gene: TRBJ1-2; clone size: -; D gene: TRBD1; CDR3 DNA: TGCGCCAGCAGCCCGGGACAGCAGGACTATGGCTACACCTTC; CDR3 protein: CASSPGQQDYGYTF
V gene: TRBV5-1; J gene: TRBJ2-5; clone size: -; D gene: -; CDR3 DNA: TGCGCCAGCAGCTTGGTTCCGGGGGAAGAGACCCAGTACTTC; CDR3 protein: CASSLVPGEETQYF
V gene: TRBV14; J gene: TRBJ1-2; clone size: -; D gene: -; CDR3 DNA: TGTGCCAGCAGCCCCGACGGGAAATATGGCTACACCTTC; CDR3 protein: CASSPDGKYGYTF
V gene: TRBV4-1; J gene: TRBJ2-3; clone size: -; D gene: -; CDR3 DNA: TGCGCCAGCAGCCAACTGGGGGATCTTAGCACAGATACGCAGTATTTT; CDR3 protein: CASSQLGDLSTDTQYF
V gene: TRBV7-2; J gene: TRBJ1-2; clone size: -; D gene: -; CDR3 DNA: TGTGCCAGCAGCTTCTTGAGCGCTTCTGGCTACACCTTC; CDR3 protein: CASSFLSASGYTF
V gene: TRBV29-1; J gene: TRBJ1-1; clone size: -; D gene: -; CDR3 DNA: TGCAGCGTTATCGTAGAGGGGACGAACACTGAAGCTTTCTTT; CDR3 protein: CSVIVEGTNTEAFF
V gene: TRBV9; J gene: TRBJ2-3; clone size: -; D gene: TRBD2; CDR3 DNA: TGTGCCAGCAGCGTAGTAGAGTCGGGAGGGACGCAGTATTTT; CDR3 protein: CASSVVESGGTQYF
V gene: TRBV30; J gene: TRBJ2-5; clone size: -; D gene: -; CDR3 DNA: TGTGCCTGGAGTGTAGGCTGGACCCAGTACTTC; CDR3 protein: CAWSVGWTQYF
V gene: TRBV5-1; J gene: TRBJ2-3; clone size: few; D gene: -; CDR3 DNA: TGCGCCAGCAGCTTGGAGGGGCACACAGATACGCAGTATTTT; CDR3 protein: CASSLEGHTDTQYF
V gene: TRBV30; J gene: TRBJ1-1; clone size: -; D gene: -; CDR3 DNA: TGTGCCTGGGGCAGGGGGAACACTGAAGCTTTCTTT; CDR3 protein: CAWGRGNTEAFF
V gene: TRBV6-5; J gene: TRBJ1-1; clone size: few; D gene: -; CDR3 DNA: TGTGCCAGCAGTTCTATAGGGGGAATGAACACTGAAGCTTTCTTT; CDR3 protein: CASSSIGGMNTEAFF
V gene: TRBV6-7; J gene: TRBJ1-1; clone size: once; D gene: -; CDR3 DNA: TGTGCCAGCAGTTACTCGATGCCCGGAGACACTGAAGCTTTCTTT; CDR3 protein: CASSYSMPGDTEAFF
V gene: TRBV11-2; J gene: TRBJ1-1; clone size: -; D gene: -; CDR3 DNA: TGTGCCAGCAGCCCCGGACAGACCATGAACACTGAAGCTTTCTTT; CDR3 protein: CASSPGQTMNTEAFF
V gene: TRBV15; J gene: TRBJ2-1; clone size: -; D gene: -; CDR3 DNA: TGTGCCACCAGCAGTGGGGACCCCCCCGATGAGCAGTTCTTC; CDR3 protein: CATSSGDPPDEQFF
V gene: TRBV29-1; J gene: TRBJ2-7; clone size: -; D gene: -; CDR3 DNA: TGCAGCGTTGTTCTCCCCCCTACAGAGTACGAGCAGTACTTC; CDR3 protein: CSVVLPPTEYEQYF
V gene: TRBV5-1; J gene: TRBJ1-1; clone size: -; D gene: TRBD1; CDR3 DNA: TGCGCCAGCAGCTTGGAAGGGCAGGGGGCCACTGAAGCTTTCTTT; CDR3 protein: CASSLEGQGATEAFF
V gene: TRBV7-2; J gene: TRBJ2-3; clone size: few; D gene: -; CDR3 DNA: TGTGCCAGCAGCTTAGACTTTTCTAGCACAGATACGCAGTATTTT; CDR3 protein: CASSLDFSSTDTQYF
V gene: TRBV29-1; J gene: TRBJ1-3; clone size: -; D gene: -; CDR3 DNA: TGCAGCGTTTCTAGGCCTGGAAACACCATATATTTT; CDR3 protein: CSVSRPGNTIYF
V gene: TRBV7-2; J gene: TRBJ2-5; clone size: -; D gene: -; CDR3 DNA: TGTGCCAGCAGCTTTGGGGGGTTTACGGAGACCCAGTACTTC; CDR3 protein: CASSFGGFTETQYF
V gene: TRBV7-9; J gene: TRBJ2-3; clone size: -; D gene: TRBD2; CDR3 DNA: TGTGCCAGCAGCCTCGGACTAGCGGGGAACACAGATACGCAGTATTTT; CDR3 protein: CASSLGLAGNTDTQYF
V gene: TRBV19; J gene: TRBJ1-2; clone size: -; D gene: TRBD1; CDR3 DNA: TGTGCCAGTATCCGACACGACCGGGACAGGGTTGGTGGCTACACCTTC; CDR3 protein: CASIRHDRDRVGGYTF
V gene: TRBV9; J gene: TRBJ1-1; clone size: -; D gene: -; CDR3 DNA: TGTGCCAGCAGCCCCCTCGTTGTGCCTGAAGCTTTCTTT; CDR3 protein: CASSPLVVPEAFF
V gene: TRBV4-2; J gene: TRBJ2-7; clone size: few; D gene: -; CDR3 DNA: TGTGCCAGCAGCCTCAAGGGACAATACGAGCAGTACTTC; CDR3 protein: CASSLKGQYEQYF
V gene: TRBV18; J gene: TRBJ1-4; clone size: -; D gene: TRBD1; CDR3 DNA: TGTGCCAGCTCACGGGGACAGGATGAAAAACTGTTTTTT; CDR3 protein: CASSRGQDEKLFF
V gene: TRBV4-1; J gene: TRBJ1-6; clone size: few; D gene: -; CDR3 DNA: TGCGCCAGCGGGTATCCTGTGGGTTCACCCCTCCACTTT; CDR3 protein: CASGYPVGSPLHF
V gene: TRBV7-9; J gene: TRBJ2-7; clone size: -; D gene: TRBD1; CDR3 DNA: TGTGCCAGCAGCGGGAGGGACAGGGGCTACGAGCAGTACTTC; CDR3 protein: CASSGRDRGYEQYF
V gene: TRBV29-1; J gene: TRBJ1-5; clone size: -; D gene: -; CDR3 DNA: TGCAGCGTTTGGACAAGGGGTAGCAATCAGCCCCAGCATTTT; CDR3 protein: CSVWTRGSNQPQHF
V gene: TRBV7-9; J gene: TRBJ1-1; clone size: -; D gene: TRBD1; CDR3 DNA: TGTGCCAGCAGCCCCTCCGCAGGGGGGTACACTGAAGCTTTCTTT; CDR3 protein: CASSPSAGGYTEAFF
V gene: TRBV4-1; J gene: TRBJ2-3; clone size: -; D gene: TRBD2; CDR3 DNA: TGCGCCAGCAGCCAAGAATACGCTAGCGGTGGAGATACGCAGTATTTT; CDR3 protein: CASSQEYASGGDTQYF
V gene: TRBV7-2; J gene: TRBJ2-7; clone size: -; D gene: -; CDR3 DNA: TGTGCCAGCAGCCAAGGCTCCAGGGCCTACGAGCAGTACTTC; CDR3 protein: CASSQGSRAYEQYF
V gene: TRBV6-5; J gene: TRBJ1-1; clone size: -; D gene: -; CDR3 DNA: TGTGCCAGTAGCGACGGCTCCTCAAACACTGAAGCTTTCTTT; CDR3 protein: CASSDGSSNTEAFF